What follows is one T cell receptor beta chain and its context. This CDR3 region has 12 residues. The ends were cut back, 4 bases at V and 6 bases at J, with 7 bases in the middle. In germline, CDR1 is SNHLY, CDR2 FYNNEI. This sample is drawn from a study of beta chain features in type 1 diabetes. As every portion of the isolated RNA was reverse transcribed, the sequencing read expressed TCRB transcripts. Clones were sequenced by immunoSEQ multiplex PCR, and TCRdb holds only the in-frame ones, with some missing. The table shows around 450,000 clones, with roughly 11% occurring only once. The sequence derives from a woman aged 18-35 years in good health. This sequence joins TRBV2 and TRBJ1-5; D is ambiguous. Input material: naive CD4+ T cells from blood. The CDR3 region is CASSAALQPQHF. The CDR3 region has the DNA TGTGCCAGCAGTGCCGCCCTTCAGCCCCAGCATTTT.